This TCR beta chain appears in the sequencing data of a study of identical twins. The germline V gene encodes CDR1 LNHDA and CDR2 SQIVND (reference sequence). The CDR3 loop spans 15 amino acids. Germline trimming cut 3 bases from V and 6 bases from J; bases unmatched to any gene: 11. MiXCR was run by TCRdb on the 5' RACE reads, yielding one entry per CDR3 protein. The data contain some 560,000 distinct CDR3 sequences, nearly 10% of them singletons. Study-wide findings and caveats: Beta clonotypes that were abundant in cord blood contained fewer insertions, a pattern absent from memory repertoires. Where beta out-of-frame sequences were concerned, excess twin sharing was weaker.

The sample holds a few counts of this clonotype. What it binds is not known. A further study also used this sample, focusing on yellow fever vaccine responses in identical twins. That paper adds: Twins reportedly had a vaccine T cell response that seemed partly convergent, partly personalized.

This receptor was identified in a woman aged 18-35 years in good health. This chain links TRBV19 with TRBJ2-7; 7 nucleotides match TRBD1. The sequencing input was PBMCs. The CDR3 nucleotides read TGTGCCAGTAGTATTTCTTGGACAGGCCTCGCCGAGCAGTACTTC. Its translation: CASSISWTGLAEQYF.